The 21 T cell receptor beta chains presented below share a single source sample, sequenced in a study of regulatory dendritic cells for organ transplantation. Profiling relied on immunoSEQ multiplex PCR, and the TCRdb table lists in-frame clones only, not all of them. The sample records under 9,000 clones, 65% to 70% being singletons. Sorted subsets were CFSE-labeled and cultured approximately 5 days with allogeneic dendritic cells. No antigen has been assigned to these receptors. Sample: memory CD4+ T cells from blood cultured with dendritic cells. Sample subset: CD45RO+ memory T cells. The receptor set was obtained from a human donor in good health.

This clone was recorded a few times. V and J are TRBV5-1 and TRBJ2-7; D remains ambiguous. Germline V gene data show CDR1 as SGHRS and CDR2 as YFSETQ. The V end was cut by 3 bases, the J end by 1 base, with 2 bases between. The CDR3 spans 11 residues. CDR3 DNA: TGCGCCAGCAGCTCATCCTACGAGCAGTACTTC. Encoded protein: CASSSSYEQYF.

The CDR3 here is CASSSPGQGASDTQYF. In DNA form, the CDR3 reads TGTGCCAGCAGTTCTCCGGGACAGGGGGCGTCAGATACGCAGTATTTT. The rearrangement uses TRBV5-4 and TRBJ2-3; 12 positions agree with TRBD1. Trimming removed 5 bases from V and 4 bases from J; junction bases left unmatched: 8. The CDR3 contains 16 residues. Per germline, CDR1 SGHNT and CDR2 YYREEE (reference sequence).

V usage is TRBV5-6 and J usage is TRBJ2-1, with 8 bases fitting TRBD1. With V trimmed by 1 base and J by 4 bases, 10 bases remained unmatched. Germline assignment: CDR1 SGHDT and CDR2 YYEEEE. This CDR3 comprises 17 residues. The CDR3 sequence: CASSLQIGTGEYNEQFF. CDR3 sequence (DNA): TGTGCCAGCAGCTTGCAAATCGGGACAGGCGAGTACAATGAGCAGTTCTTC. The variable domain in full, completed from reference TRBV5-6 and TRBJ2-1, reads DAGVTQSPTHLIKTRGQQVTLRCSPKSGHDTVSWYQQALGQGPQFIFQYYEEEERQRGNFPDRFSGHQFPNYSSELNVNALLLGDSALYLCASSLQIGTGEYNEQFFGPGTRLTVL.

The CDR3 bases are TGTGCCAGCAGCTTGAGGGGGCACAATCAGCCCCAGCATTTT. Encoded protein: CASSLRGHNQPQHF. The V and J genes are TRBV5-6 and TRBJ1-5; 7 positions match TRBD1. With V trimmed by 1 base and J by 3 bases, 1 base remained unmatched. CDR1 SGHDT and CDR2 YYEEEE come from the germline V gene. The CDR3 length is 14 residues.

CDR3 bases: TGTGCCAGCAGAGTGGACAGGAGCGGAGGTTCACCCCTCCACTTT. Residues: CASRVDRSGGSPLHF. The chain uses TRBV2 and TRBJ1-6; 7 nucleotides match TRBD1. Germline loops: CDR1 SNHLY, CDR2 FYNNEI. The CDR3 has 15 residues. Trimming at V came to 6 bases and at J to 9 bases, leaving 11 bases not matched to a gene.

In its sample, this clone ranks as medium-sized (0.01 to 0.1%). The CDR3 nucleotides read TGTGCCATCACTGGACAGCGAGACTATGGCTACACCTTC. Translation: CAITGQRDYGYTF. The chain employs TRBV10-3 and TRBJ1-2; a possible D gene is TRBD1 (6 bases). The germline V gene has CDR1 ENHRY and CDR2 SYGVKD. The CDR3 contains 13 residues. V shed 7 bases and J shed 3 bases, with 12 bases lying between them.

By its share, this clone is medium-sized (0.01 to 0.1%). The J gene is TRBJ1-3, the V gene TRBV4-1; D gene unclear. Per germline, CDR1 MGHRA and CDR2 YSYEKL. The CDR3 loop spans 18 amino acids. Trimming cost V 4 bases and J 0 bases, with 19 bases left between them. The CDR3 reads CASSRPLGDGRSGNTIYF. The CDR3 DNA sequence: TGCGCCAGCAGCCGGCCGCTAGGAGACGGCCGCTCTGGAAACACCATATATTTT.

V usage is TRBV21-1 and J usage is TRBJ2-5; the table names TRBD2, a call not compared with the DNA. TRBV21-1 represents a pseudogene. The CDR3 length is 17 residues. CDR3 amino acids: CASSYPPGGRPKETQYF. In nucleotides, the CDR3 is TGTGCCAGCAGCTACCCCCCGGGGGGGCGACCAAAAGAGACCCAGTACTTC.

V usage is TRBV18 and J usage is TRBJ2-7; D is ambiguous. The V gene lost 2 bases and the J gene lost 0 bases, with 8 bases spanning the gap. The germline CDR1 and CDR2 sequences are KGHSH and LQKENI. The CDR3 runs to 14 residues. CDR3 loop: CASSPGSPSYEQYF. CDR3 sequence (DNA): TGTGCCAGCTCACCAGGTAGCCCCTCCTACGAGCAGTACTTC. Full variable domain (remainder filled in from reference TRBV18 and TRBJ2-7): NAGVMQNPRHLVRRRGQEARLRCSPMKGHSHVYWYRQLPEEGLKFMVYLQKENIIDESGMPKERFSAEFPKEGPSILRIQQVVRGDSAAYFCASSPGSPSYEQYFGPGTRLTVT.

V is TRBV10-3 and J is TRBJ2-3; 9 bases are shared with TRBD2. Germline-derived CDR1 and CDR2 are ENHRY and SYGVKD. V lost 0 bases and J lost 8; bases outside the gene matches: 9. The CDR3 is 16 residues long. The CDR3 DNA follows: TGTGCCATCAGTGAGTCTAGAGCGGGGGGACCCGGTACGCAGTATTTT. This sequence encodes CAISESRAGGPGTQYF.

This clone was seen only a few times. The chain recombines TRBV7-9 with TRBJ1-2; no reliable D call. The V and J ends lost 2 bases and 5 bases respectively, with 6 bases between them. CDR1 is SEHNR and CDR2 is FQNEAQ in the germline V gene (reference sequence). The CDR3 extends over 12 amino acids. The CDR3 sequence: CASSLQQYGYTF. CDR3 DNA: TGTGCCAGCAGCTTACAACAGTATGGCTACACCTTC.

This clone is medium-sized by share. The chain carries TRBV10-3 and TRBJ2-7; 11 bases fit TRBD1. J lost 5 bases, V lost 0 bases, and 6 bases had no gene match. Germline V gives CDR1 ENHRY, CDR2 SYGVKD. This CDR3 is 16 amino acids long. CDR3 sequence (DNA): TGTGCCATCAGTGAGTCGGTTGGGACAGGGGGTCACGAGCAGTACTTC. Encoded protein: CAISESVGTGGHEQYF.

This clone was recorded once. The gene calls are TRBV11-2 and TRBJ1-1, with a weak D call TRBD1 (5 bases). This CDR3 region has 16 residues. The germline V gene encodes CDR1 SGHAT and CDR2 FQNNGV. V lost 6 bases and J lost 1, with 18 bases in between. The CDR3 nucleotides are TGTGCCAGCAGGCGGACGGGGGACTTAAGGAACACTGAAGCTTTCTTT. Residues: CASRRTGDLRNTEAFF.

CDR3 DNA: TGCGCCAGCAGACGGGTTCAGGGACAGGGGCATGGCTACACCTTC. The encoded protein is CASRRVQGQGHGYTF. The rearrangement uses TRBV5-1 and TRBJ1-2; 10 bases agree with TRBD1. Per germline, CDR1 SGHRS and CDR2 YFSETQ. CDR3 length: 15 amino acids. Trimming took 5 bases from V and 6 from J; bases not matched to a gene: 10.

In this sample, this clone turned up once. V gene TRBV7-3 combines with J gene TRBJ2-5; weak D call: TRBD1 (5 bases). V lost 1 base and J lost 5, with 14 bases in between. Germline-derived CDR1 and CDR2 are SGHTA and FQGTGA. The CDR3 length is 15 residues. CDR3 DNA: TGTGCCAGCAGCTTAAACGCCAATTGGGGCGAGACCCAGTACTTC. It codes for CASSLNANWGETQYF.

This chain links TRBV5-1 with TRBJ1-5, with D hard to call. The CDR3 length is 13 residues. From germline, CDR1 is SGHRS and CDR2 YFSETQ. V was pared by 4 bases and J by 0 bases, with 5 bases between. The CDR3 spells CASSADSNQPQHF. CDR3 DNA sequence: TGCGCCAGCAGCGCAGATAGCAATCAGCCCCAGCATTTT.

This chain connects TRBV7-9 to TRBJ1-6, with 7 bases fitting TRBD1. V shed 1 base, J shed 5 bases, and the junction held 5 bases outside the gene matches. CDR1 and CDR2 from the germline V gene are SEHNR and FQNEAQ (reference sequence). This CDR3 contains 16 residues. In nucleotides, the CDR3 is TGTGCCAGCAGCTTAGGAGGGGGCGGAAATAATTCACCCCTCCACTTT. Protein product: CASSLGGGGNNSPLHF.

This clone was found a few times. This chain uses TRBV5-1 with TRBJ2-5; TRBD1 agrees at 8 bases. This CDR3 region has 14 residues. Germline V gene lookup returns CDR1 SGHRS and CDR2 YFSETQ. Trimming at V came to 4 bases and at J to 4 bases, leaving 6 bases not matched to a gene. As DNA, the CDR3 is TGCGCCAGCAGCACCGGACAGGGCGGAGAGACCCAGTACTTC. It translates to CASSTGQGGETQYF.

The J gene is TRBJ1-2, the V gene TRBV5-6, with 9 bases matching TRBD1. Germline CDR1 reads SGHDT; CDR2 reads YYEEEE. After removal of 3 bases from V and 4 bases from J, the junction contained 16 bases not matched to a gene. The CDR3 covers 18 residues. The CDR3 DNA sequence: TGTGCCAGCAGCTCCCGGGACAGGGACTACAATGGGGGCTATGGCTACACCTTC. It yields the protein CASSSRDRDYNGGYGYTF. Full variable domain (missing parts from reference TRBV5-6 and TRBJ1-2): DAGVTQSPTHLIKTRGQQVTLRCSPKSGHDTVSWYQQALGQGPQFIFQYYEEEERQRGNFPDRFSGHQFPNYSSELNVNALLLGDSALYLCASSSRDRDYNGGYGYTFGSGTRLTVV.

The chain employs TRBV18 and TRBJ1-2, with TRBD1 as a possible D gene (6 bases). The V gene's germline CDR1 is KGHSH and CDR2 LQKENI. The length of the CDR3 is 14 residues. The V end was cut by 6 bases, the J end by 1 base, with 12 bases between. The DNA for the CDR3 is TGTGCCAGCTCCCTTGACAGGAATAACTATGGCTACACCTTC. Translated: CASSLDRNNYGYTF.

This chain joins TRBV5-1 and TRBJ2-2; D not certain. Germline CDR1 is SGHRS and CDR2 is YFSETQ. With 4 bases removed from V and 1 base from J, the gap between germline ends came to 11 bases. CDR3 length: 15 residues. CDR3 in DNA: TGCGCCAGCAGCCCCGGTTCCGGGAACACCGGGGAGCTGTTTTTT. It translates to CASSPGSGNTGELFF.